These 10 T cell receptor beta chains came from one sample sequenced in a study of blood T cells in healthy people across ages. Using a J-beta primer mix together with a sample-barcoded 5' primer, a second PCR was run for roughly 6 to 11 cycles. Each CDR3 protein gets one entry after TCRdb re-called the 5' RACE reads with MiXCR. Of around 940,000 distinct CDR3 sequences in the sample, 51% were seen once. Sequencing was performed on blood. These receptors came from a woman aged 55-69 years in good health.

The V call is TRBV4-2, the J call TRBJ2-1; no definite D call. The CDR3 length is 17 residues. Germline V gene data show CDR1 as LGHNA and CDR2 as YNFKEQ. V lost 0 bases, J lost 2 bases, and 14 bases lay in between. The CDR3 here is CASSQDKGVGTYNEQFF. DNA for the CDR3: TGTGCCAGCAGCCAAGATAAGGGCGTGGGAACCTACAATGAGCAGTTCTTC.

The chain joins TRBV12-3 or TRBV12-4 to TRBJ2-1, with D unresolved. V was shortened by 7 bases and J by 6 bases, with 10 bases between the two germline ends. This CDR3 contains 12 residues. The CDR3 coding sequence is TGTGCCAGCACCCTGAGTCCCAATGAGCAGTTCTTC. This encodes CASTLSPNEQFF.

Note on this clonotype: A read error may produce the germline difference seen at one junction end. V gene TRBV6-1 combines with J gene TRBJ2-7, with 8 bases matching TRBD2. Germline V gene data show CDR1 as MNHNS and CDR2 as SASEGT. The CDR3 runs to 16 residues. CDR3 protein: CACSERVSGNSYEQYF. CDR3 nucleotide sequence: TGTGCCTGCAGTGAAAGGGTTAGCGGGAACTCCTACGAGCAGTACTTC.

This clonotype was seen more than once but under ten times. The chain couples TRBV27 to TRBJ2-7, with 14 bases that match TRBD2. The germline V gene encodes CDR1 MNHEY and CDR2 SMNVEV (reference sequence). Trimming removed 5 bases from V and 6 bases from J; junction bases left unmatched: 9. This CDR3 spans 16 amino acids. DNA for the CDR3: TGTGCCAGCAGTCCGGGACTAGCGGGAGTAGTGAGCGAGCAGTACTTC. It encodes CASSPGLAGVVSEQYF.

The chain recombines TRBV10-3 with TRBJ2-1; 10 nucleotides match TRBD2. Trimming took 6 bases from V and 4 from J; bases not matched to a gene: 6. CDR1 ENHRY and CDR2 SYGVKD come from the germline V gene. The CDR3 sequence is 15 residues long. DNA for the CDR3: TGTGCCATCAGGGGGGCTAGCGGGGGATACAATGAGCAGTTCTTC. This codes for CAIRGASGGYNEQFF.

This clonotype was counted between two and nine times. CDR3 sequence (DNA): TGCGCCAGCAGCCGGTCTAGCGGGAGGGAGTACGAGCAGTACTTC. Translating it yields CASSRSSGREYEQYF. The chain joins TRBV5-1 to TRBJ2-7; 12 nucleotides align to TRBD2. J was trimmed by 4 bases and V by 4 bases; bases with no gene match: 6. The germline gives CDR1 SGHRS, CDR2 YFSETQ. The CDR3 totals 15 residues. The whole variable domain, filled in from reference TRBV5-1 and TRBJ2-7, reads KAGVTQTPRYLIKTRGQQVTLSCSPISGHRSVSWYQQTPGQGLQFLFEYFSETQRNKGNFPGRFSGRQFSNSRSEMNVSTLELGDSALYLCASSRSSGREYEQYFGPGTRLTVT.

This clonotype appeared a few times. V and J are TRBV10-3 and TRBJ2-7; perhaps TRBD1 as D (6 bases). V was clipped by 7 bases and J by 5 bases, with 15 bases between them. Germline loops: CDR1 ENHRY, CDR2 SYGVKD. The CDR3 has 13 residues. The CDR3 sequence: CAIKGTGSNEQYF. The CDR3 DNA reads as TGTGCCATCAAAGGAACAGGGTCGAACGAGCAGTACTTC.

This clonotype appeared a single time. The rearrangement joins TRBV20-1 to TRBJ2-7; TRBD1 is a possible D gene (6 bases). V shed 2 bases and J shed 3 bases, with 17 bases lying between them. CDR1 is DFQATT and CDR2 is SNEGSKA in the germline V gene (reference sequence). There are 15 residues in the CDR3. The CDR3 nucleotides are TGCAGTGCTAGACCTACAGGGAAGTCCATCTACGAGCAGTACTTC. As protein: CSARPTGKSIYEQYF.

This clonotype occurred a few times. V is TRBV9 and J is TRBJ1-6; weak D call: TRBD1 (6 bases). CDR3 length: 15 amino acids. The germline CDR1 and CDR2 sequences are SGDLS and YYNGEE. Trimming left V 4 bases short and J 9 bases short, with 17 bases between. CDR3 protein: CASSLSGGSGSPLHF. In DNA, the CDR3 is TGTGCCAGCAGCCTTTCGGGGGGCTCTGGTTCACCCCTCCACTTT.

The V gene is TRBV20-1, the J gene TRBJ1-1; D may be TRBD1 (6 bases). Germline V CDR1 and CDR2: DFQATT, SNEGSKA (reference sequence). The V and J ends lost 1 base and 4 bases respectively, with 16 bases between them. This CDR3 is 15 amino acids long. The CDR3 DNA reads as TGCAGTGCTAGAGCGAGAAACCGACAGGTCACTGAAGCTTTCTTT. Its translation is CSARARNRQVTEAFF.